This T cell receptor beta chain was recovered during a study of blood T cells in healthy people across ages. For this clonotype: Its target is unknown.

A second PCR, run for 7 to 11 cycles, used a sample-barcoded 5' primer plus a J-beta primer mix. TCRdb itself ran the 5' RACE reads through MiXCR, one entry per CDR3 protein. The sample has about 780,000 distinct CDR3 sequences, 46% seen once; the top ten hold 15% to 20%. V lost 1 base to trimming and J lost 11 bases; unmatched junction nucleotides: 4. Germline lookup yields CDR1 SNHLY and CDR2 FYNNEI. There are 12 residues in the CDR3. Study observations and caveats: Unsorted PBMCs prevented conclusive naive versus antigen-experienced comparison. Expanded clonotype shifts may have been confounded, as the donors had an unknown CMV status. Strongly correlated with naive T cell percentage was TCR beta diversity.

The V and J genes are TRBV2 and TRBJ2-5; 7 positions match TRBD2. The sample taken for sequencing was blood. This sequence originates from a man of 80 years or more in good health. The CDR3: CASSEGEGEQYF. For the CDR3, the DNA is TGTGCCAGCAGTGAAGGGGAGGGTGAGCAGTACTTC.